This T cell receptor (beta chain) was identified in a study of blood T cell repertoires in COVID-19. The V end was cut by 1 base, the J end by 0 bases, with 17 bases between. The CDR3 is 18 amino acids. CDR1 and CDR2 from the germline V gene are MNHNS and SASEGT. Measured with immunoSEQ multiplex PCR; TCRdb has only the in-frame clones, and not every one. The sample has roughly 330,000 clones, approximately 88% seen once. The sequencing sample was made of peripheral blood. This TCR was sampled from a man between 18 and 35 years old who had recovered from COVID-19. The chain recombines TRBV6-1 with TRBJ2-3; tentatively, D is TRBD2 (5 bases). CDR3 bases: TGTGCCAGCAGTGAAGGATGGGCGGGCGATATTAGCACAGATACGCAGTATTTT. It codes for CASSEGWAGDISTDTQYF.